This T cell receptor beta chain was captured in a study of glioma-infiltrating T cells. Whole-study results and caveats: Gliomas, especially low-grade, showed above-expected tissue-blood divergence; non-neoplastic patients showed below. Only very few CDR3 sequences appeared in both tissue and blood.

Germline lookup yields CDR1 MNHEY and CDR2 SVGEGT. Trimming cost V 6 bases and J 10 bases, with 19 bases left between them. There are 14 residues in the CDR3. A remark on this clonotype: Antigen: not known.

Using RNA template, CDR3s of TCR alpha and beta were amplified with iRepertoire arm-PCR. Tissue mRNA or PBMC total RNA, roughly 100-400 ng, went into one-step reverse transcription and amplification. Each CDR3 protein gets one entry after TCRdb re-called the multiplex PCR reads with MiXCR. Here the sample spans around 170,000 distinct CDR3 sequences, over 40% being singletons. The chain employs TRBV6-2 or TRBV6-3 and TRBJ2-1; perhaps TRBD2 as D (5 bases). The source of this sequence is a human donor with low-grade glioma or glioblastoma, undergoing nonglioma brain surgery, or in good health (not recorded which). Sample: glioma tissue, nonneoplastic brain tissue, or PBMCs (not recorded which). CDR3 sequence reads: CASRFLGSPYEQFF. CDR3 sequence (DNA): TGTGCCAGCAGGTTCCTGGGGAGCCCCTACGAGCAGTTCTTC.